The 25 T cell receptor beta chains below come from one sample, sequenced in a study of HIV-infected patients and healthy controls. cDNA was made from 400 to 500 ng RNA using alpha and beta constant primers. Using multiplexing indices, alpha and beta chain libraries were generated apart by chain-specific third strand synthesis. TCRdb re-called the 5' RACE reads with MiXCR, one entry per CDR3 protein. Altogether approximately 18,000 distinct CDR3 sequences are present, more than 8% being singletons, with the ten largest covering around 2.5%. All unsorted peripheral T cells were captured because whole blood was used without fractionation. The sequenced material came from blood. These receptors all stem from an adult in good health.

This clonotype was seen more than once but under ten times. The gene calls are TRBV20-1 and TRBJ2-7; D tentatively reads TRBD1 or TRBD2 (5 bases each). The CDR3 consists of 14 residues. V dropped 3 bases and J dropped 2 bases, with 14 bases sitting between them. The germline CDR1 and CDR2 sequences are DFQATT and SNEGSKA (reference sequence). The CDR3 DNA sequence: TGCAGTGCTAGGGGGCGGGCAGGCGCCTACGAGCAGTACTTC. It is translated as CSARGRAGAYEQYF.

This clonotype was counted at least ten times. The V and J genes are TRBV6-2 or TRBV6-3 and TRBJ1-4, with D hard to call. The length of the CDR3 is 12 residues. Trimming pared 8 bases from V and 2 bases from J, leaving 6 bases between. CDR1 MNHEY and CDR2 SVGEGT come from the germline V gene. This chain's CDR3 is CASGRTNEKLFF. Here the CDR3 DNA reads TGTGCCAGCGGCCGGACTAATGAAAAACTGTTTTTT.

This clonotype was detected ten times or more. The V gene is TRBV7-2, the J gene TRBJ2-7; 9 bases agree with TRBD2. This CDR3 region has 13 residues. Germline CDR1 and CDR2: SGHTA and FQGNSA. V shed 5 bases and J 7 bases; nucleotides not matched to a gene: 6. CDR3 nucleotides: TGTGCCAGCAGCCCCCAGACTAGCGGAGAGCAGTACTTC. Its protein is CASSPQTSGEQYF.

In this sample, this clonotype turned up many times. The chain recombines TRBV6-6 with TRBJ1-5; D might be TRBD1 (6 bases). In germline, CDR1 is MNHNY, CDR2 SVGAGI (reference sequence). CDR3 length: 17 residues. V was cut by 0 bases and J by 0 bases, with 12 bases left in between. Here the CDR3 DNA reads TGTGCCAGCAGTTACTCGACAGGATCATATAGCAATCAGCCCCAGCATTTT. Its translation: CASSYSTGSYSNQPQHF.

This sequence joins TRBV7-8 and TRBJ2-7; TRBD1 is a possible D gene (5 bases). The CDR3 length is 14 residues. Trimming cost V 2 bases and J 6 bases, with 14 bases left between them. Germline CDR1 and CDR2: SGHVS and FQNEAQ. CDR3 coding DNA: TGTGCCAGCAGCTTAATCGTCCAGGGAAGCGAGCAGTACTTC. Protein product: CASSLIVQGSEQYF.

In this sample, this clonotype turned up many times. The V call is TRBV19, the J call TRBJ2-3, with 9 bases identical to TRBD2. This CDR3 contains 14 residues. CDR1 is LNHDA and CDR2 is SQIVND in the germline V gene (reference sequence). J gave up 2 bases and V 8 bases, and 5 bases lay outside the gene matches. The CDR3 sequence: CASSSGGHTDTQYF. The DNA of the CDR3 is TGTGCCAGTTCCAGCGGGGGGCACACAGATACGCAGTATTTT.

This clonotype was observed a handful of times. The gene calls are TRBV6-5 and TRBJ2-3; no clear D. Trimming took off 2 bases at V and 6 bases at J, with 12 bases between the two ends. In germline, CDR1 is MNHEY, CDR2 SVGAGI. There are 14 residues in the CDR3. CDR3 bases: TGTGCCAGCAGTTACACATCGAAAGGGGATACGCAGTATTTT. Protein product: CASSYTSKGDTQYF.

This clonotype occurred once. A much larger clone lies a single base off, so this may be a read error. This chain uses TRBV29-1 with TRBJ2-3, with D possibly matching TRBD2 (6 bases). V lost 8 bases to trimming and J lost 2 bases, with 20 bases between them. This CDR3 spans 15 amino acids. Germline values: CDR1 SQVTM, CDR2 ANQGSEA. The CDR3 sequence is CSTQGGDGFTDTQYF. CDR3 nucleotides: TGCAGCACCCAAGGCGGGGACGGCTTCACAGATACGCAGTATTTT.

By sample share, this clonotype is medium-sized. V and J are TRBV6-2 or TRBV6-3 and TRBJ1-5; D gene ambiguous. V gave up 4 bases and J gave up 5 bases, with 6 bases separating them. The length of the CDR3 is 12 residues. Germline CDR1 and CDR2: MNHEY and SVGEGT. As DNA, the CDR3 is TGTGCCAGCAGTTGGTCGGATCAGCCCCAGCATTTT. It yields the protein CASSWSDQPQHF.

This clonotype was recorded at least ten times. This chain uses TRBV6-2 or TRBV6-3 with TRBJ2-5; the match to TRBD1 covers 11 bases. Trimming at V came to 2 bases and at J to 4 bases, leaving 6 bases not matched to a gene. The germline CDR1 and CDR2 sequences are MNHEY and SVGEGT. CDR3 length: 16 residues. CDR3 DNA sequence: TGTGCCAGCAGTTACACCTCTGGACAGGGGGCAGAGACCCAGTACTTC. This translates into CASSYTSGQGAETQYF.

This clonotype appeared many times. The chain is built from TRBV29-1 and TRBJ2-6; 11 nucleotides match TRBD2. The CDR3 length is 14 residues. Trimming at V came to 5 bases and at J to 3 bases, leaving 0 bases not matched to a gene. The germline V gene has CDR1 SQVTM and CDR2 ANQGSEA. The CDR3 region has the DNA TGCAGCGTTCTAGCGGGAGGTGGGGCCAACGTCCTGACTTTC. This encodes CSVLAGGGANVLTF.

The DNA of the CDR3 is TGTGCCAGCAGCACCGGGACAGGGAGTGGTGAAAAACTGTTTTTT. Translating gives CASSTGTGSGEKLFF. This chain links TRBV5-5 with TRBJ1-4, with 9 bases matching TRBD1. This CDR3 is built from 15 residues. The V and J ends lost 4 bases and 7 bases, in that order; junction bases with no gene match: 8. Germline loops: CDR1 SGHKS, CDR2 YYEKEE (reference sequence).

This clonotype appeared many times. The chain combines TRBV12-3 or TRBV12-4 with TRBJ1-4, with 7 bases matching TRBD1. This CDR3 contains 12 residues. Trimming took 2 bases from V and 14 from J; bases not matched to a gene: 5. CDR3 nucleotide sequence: TGTGCCAGCAGTTTACCGGGACAGAGGCTGTTTTTT. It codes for CASSLPGQRLFF.

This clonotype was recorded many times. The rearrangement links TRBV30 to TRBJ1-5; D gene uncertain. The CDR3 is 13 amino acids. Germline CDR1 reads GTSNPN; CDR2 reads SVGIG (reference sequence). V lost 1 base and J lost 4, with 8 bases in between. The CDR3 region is CAWSGGPNQPQHF. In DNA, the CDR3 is TGTGCCTGGAGTGGCGGTCCTAATCAGCCCCAGCATTTT.

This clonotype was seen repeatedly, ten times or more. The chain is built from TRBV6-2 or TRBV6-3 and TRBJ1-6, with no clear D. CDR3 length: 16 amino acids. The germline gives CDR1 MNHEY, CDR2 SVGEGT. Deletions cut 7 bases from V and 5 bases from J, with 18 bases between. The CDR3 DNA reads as TGTGCCAGCACCCAGAGGCCCCCAGGCGATAATTCACCCCTCCACTTT. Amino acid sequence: CASTQRPPGDNSPLHF.

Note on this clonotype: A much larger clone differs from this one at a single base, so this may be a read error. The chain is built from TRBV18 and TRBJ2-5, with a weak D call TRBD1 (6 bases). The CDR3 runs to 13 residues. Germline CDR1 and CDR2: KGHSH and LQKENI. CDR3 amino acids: CVSSPDRKETQYF. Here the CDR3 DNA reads TGTGTCAGCTCCCCAGACAGGAAAGAGACCCAGTACTTC.

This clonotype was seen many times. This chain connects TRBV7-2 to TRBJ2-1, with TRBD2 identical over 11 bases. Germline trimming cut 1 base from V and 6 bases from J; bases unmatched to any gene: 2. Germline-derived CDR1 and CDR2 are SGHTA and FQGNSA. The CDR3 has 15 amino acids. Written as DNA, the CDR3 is TGTGCCAGCAGCTTAGGAACTAGCGGGGGCAATGAGCAGTTCTTC. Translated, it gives CASSLGTSGGNEQFF.

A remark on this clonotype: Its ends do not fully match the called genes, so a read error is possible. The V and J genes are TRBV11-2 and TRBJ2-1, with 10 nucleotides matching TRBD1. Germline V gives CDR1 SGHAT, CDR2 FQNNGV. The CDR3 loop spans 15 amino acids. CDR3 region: CASSIDRGQLSEQFF. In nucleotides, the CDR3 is TGTGCCAGCAGCATAGACAGGGGGCAATTAAGTGAGCAGTTCTTC.

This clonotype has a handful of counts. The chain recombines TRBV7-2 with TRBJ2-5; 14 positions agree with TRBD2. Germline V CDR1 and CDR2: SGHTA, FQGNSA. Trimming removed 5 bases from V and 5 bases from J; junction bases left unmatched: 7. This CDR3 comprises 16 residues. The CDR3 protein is CASSPRLAGGRETQYF. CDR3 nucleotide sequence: TGTGCCAGCAGCCCCAGACTAGCGGGGGGGCGGGAGACCCAGTACTTC.

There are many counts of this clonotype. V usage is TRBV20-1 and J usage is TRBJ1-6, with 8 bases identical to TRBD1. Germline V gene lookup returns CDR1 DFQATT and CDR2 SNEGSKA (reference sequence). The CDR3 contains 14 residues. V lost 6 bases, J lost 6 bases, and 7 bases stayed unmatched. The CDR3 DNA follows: TGCAGTGCGGCCGGGGACAGGATTAATTCACCCCTCCACTTT. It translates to CSAAGDRINSPLHF.

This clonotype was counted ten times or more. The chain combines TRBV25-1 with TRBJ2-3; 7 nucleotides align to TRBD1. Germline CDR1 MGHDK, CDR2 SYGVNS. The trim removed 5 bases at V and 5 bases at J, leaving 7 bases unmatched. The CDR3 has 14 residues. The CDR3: CASSSRGSLDTQYF. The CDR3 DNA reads TGTGCCAGCAGTAGCAGGGGGAGTCTAGATACGCAGTATTTT.

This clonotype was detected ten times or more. The CDR3 bases are TGTGCCAGCAGCTCCAAAAGACTAGCGGACACAGATACGCAGTATTTT. It yields the protein CASSSKRLADTDTQYF. The chain joins TRBV7-2 to TRBJ2-3, with 9 bases aligning to TRBD2. From germline, CDR1 is SGHTA and CDR2 FQGNSA. The CDR3 runs to 16 residues. J gave up 2 bases and V 4 bases, and 7 bases lay outside the gene matches.

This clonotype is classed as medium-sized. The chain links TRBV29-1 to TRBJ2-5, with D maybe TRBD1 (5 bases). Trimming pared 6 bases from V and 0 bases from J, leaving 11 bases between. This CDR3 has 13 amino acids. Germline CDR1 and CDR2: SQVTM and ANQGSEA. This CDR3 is CSVPGSDQETQYF. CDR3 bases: TGCAGCGTACCAGGGTCTGACCAAGAGACCCAGTACTTC.

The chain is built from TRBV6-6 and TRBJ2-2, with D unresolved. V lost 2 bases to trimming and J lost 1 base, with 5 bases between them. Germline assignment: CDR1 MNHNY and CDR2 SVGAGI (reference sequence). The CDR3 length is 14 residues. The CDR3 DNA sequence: TGTGCCAGCAGTTACGTCCGGAACACCGGGGAGCTGTTTTTT. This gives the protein CASSYVRNTGELFF.

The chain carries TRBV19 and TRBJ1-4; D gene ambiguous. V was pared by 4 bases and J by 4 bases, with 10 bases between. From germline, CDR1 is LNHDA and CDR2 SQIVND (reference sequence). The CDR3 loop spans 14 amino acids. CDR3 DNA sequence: TGTGCCAGTAGTAGCGCAGGAAGTAATGAAAAACTGTTTTTT. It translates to CASSSAGSNEKLFF.